This T cell receptor beta chain was sequenced in a study of CD8+CD57+ T cells in acquired aplastic anemia. Overall study: DNA from sorted CD4+ and CD8+ cells averaged approximately 2.9 ug.

Germline V gives CDR1 SGHNT, CDR2 YYREEE (reference sequence). Trimming left V 0 bases short and J 8 bases short, with 18 bases between. The CDR3 sequence is 15 residues long. Genomic DNA constituted the template upon which TCR beta VDJ and CDR3 profiling was performed. TCRdb re-analysed the reads in MiXCR, keeping a single row per CDR3 protein. The top ten clones hold approximately 4% of a sample with approximately 380,000 distinct CDR3 sequences, just under 70% of them seen once. Points on this clonotype: The antigen is not known.

General study results and limits: Levels of CD8+ Simpson's diversity were not significantly distinct in patients versus controls.

This sequence was found in a human donor in good health, serving as a control. J is TRBJ2-7 and V is TRBV5-4; D may be TRBD2 (7 bases). Sequencing was performed on sorted CD4+, CD8+, or CD8+CD57+ T cells (not recorded which) from PBMCs. CDR3 DNA: TGTGCCAGCAGCTTGGAAAGGGGGGGCTGGGATAAGCAGTACTTC. Amino acid sequence: CASSLERGGWDKQYF.